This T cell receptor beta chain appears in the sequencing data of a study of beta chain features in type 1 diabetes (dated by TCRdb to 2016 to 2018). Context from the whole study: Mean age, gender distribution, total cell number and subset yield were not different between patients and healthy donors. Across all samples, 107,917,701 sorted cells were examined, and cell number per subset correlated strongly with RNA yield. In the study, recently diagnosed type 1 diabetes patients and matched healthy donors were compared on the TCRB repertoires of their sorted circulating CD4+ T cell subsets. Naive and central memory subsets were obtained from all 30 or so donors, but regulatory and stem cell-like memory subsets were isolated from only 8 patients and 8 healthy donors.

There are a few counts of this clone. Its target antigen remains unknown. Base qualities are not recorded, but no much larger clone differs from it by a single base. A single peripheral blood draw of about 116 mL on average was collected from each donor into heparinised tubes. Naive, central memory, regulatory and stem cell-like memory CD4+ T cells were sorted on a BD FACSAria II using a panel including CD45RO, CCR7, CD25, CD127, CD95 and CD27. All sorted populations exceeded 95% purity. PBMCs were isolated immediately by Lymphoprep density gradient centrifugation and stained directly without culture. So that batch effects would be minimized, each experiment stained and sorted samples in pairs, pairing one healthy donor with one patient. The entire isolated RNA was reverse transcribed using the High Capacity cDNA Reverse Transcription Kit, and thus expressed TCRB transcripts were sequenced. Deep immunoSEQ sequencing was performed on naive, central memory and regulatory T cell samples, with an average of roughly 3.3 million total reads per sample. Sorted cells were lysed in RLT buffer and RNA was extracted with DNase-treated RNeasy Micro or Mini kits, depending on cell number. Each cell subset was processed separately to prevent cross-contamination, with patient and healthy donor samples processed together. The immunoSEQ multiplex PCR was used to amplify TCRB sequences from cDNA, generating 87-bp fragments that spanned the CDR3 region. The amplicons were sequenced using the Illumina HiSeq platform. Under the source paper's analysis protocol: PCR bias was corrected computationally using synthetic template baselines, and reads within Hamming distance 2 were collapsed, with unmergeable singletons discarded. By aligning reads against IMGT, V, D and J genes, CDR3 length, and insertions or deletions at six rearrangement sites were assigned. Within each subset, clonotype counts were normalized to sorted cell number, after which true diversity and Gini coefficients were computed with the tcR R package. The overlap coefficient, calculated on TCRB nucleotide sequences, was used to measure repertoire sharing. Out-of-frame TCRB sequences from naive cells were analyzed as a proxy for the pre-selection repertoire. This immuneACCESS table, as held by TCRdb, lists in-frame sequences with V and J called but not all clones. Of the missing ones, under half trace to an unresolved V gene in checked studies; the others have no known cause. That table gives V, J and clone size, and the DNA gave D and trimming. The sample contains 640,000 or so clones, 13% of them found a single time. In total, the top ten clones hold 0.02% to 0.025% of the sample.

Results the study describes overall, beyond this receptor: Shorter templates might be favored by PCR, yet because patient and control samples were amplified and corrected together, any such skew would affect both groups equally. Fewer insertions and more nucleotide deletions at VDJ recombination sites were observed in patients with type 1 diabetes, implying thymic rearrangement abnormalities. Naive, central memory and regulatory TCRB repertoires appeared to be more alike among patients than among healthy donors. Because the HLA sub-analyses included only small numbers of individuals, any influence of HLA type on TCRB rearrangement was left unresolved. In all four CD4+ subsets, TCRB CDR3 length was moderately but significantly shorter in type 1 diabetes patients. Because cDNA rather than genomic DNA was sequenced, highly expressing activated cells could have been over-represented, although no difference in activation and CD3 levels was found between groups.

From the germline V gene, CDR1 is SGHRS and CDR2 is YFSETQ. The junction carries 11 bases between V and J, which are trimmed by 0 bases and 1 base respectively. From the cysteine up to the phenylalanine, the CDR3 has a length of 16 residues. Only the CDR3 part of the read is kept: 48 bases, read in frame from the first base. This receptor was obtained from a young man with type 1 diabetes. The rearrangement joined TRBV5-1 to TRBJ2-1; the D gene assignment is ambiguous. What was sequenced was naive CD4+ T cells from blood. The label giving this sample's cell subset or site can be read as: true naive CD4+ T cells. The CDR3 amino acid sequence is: CASSLAIGDSYNEQFF. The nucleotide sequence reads TGCGCCAGCAGCTTGGCTATTGGGGATTCCTACAATGAGCAGTTCTTC.